This T cell receptor (beta chain) was profiled in a study of blood T cell repertoires in COVID-19. Study-level information: Sources were T cells, B-cell-depleted T cells, or PBMCs; the material itself was cDNA or gDNA.

Here immunoSEQ multiplex PCR was the method, and the copy in TCRdb shows in-frame clones only, minus some. The sample has 110,000 to 150,000 clones, about four fifths seen once; the top ten hold roughly 6.5%. The source of this sequence is a human donor in a cohort sampled during active COVID-19. The material sequenced was peripheral blood.

CDR3 DNA: TGCGCCAGCAGCCAAGAGGGACAGGGGGCTGGAAACACCATATATTTT. Its translation is CASSQEGQGAGNTIYF. V usage is TRBV4-3 and J usage is TRBJ1-3; 11 nucleotides line up with TRBD1. CDR3 length: 16 amino acids. The germline V gene encodes CDR1 LGHNA and CDR2 YSLEER. V lost 0 bases and J lost 2; bases outside the gene matches: 0.